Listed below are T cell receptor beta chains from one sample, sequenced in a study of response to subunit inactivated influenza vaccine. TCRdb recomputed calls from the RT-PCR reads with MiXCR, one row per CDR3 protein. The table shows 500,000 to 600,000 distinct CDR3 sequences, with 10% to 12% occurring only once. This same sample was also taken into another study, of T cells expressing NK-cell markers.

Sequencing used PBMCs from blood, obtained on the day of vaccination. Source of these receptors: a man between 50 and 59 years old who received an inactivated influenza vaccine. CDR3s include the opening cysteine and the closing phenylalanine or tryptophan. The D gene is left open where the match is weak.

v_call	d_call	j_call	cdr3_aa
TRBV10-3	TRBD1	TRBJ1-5	CAISLGTGGEGNQPQHF
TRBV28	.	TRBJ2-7	CASSLASGAYEQYF
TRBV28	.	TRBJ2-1	CASRPKIVFSYNEQFF
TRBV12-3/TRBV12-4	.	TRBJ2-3	CASSPLGGQDTQYF
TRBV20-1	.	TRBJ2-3	CSASGRLADTQYF
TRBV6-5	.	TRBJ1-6	CASSYFSEGRWPLHF
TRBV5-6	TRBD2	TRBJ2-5	CASSVLWTSGGAETQYF
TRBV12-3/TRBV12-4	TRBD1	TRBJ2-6	CASSLQGALGANVLTF
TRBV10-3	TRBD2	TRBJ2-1	CAIRPGLAESVLSYNEQFF
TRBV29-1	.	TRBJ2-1	CSVDRGGDEQFF